This TCR beta chain derives from a study of T cells in tuberculosis. Study at large: Within 7 days of starting treatment, or before, PBMC were stored. Regarding the study as a whole: GEM motif frequencies gave about 70% accuracy; the GMM repertoire gave about 90%.

Concerning this clone: Its matching antigen is unknown.

Each patient had positive sputum smear microscopy and/or positive culture. Each clinical donor contributed on average approximately 93,000 T cells from unsorted cryopreserved PBMC. The data were produced by immunoSEQ multiplex PCR, yet TCRdb's version contains in-frame clones alone and is incomplete. The sample has about 9,200 clones, around 94% seen once; the top ten hold around 13%. The trim removed 6 bases at V and 5 bases at J, leaving 5 bases unmatched. This CDR3 contains 14 residues. Germline V gene lookup returns CDR1 SNHLY and CDR2 FYNNEI. The TCR comes from an adult with tuberculosis. Sequenced: PBMCs. This chain connects TRBV2 to TRBJ2-5, with 11 bases aligning to TRBD2. In nucleotides, the CDR3 is TGTGCCAGCAGGACTAGCGGGAAGAGGGAGACCCAGTACTTC. Encoded protein: CASRTSGKRETQYF.